The clone carrying this TCR beta chain showed up many times. What it recognizes is unknown. Individual cDNA molecules were tagged with unique molecular identifiers. TCRdb reanalysed the 5' RACE reads using MiXCR and keeps one entry per CDR3 protein. The sample yields 40,000 to 45,000 distinct CDR3 sequences, over 3.5% seen once. This specimen comes from a study of early T cells in non-severe SARS-CoV-2 infection. Study at large: Sequencing of bulk RNA from unsorted whole blood was done, without chain pairing.

The CDR3 is made up of 14 amino acids. In germline, CDR1 is GTSNPN, CDR2 SVGIG (reference sequence). Between the trimmed V and J ends, which lost 1 base and 0 bases, there was a span of 7 bases. Study-wide points: Using VDJdb, the matching emphasized anti-spike CD8 responses while missing private and CD4 specificities.

The TCR was taken from an adult who was a healthcare worker with PCR-confirmed SARS-CoV-2 infection or an uninfected control (not recorded which). This rearrangement joins TRBV30 to TRBJ1-5; the D gene is possibly TRBD1 (5 bases). Sequencing was performed on whole blood. CDR3 nucleotides: TGTGCCTGGAGTGGTGGACATAGCAATCAGCCCCAGCATTTT. Its protein product is CAWSGGHSNQPQHF. The full variable domain, rest sourced from reference TRBV30 and TRBJ1-5, is SQTIHQWPATLVQPVGSPLSLECTVEGTSNPNLYWYRQAAGRGLQLLFYSVGIGQISSEVPQNLSASRPQDRQFILSSKKLLLSDSGFYLCAWSGGHSNQPQHFGDGTRLSIL.